These 21 T cell receptor beta chains came from one sample sequenced in a study of shared clonotypes between healthy human individuals. Some clones are missing from TCRdb's copy, which holds only in-frame ones; the method was immunoSEQ multiplex PCR. The repertoire consists of some 2,500,000 clones, with 85% to 95% occurring once and the leading ten covering approximately 0.41%. Sequencing input: naive CD4+ T cells from PBMCs. Subset of the sample: CD45RA+ positively selected. The receptors here all came from a man aged 18 to 30 in good health. Some clones in this sample may be carry-over from other donors' samples.

The V gene is TRBV27, the J gene TRBJ2-1; D may correspond to TRBD1 or TRBD2 (5 bases each). Germline lookup yields CDR1 MNHEY and CDR2 SMNVEV (reference sequence). The length of the CDR3 is 12 residues. The ends were cut back, 5 bases at V and 16 bases at J, with 18 bases in the middle. The CDR3 sequence: CASSGWDGHCFF. For the CDR3, the DNA is TGTGCCAGCAGTGGGTGGGACGGACACTGCTTCTTC.

The V call is TRBV11-2, the J call TRBJ2-7; D not certain. The CDR3 sequence is 15 residues long. CDR1 SGHAT and CDR2 FQNNGV come from the germline V gene. Trimming took off 5 bases at V and 2 bases at J, with 16 bases between the two ends. CDR3 in amino acids: CASSPHPANPYEQYF. As DNA, the CDR3 is TGTGCCAGCAGCCCCCACCCGGCTAATCCCTACGAGCAGTACTTC.

Worth noting for this clone: Other DNA sequences in this specimen translate into the identical CDR3. This sequence joins TRBV7-2 and TRBJ2-1; no definite D call. The ends were cut back, 1 base at V and 7 bases at J, with 5 bases in the middle. CDR1 and CDR2 (germline): SGHTA, FQGNSA. CDR3 length: 12 residues. The CDR3 region is CASSLDRNEQFF. Written as DNA, the CDR3 is TGTGCCAGCAGCTTAGATCGGAATGAGCAGTTCTTC.

This chain links TRBV7-3 with TRBJ2-5; 8 positions agree with TRBD2. Trimming took 5 bases from V and 6 from J; bases not matched to a gene: 11. Germline assignment: CDR1 SGHTA and CDR2 FQGTGA. This CDR3 has 15 amino acids. CDR3 sequence (DNA): TGTGCCAGCAGCCCTGGCCTAGCGGGTCCAAAGACCCAGTACTTC. It is translated as CASSPGLAGPKTQYF.

The chain uses TRBV18 and TRBJ2-7, with 9 positions matching TRBD1. J lost 2 bases, V lost 3 bases, and 5 bases had no gene match. The germline CDR1 and CDR2 sequences are KGHSH and LQKENI. This CDR3 has 15 amino acids. The chain's CDR3 is CASSPQDRGPYEQYF. CDR3 DNA sequence: TGTGCCAGCTCACCGCAGGACAGGGGCCCCTACGAGCAGTACTTC. The full variable domain, with the rest looked up from reference TRBV18 and TRBJ2-7, is NAGVMQNPRHLVRRRGQEARLRCSPMKGHSHVYWYRQLPEEGLKFMVYLQKENIIDESGMPKERFSAEFPKEGPSILRIQQVVRGDSAAYFCASSPQDRGPYEQYFGPGTRLTVT.

The V gene is TRBV11-2, the J gene TRBJ2-4, with a tentative D call TRBD1 (6 bases). Between the trimmed V and J ends, which lost 4 bases and 0 bases, there was a span of 19 bases. The CDR3 loop spans 18 amino acids. Germline V gene data show CDR1 as SGHAT and CDR2 as FQNNGV. The CDR3 DNA sequence: TGTGCCAGCAGCTCCGAGTTAGGACAGCCTTTAGCCAAAAACATTCAGTACTTC. Amino acids: CASSSELGQPLAKNIQYF.

The rearrangement joins TRBV19 to TRBJ1-1; D remains unclear. Germline CDR1 and CDR2: LNHDA and SQIVND (reference sequence). CDR3 length equals 14 residues. V was clipped by 2 bases and J by 1 base, with 8 bases between them. In DNA form, the CDR3 reads TGTGCCAGTAGTATAATGGGCAGGAACACTGAAGCTTTCTTT. Encoded protein: CASSIMGRNTEAFF.

CDR3 loop: CASSTNRDRGAYGYTF. In nucleotides, the CDR3 is TGTGCCAGCTCGACGAACCGGGACAGGGGGGCTTATGGCTACACCTTC. The chain links TRBV18 to TRBJ1-2; TRBD1 matches at 11 bases. The CDR3 is made up of 16 amino acids. Germline V CDR1 and CDR2: KGHSH, LQKENI. V gave up 6 bases and J gave up 5 bases; unmatched junction bases: 11.

The chain links TRBV19 to TRBJ2-7, with 8 bases fitting TRBD2. Looked up from germline, CDR1 is LNHDA and CDR2 is SQIVND (reference sequence). This CDR3 region has 15 residues. Trimming at V came to 5 bases and at J to 3 bases, leaving 9 bases not matched to a gene. CDR3 loop: CASSDSSGKYYEQYF. CDR3 bases: TGTGCCAGTAGTGATAGTAGCGGGAAGTACTACGAGCAGTACTTC.

V gene TRBV7-2 combines with J gene TRBJ2-7; 11 nucleotides align to TRBD2. The CDR3 extends over 16 amino acids. The trim removed 5 bases at V and 0 bases at J, leaving 6 bases unmatched. Germline V gene data show CDR1 as SGHTA and CDR2 as FQGNSA. This CDR3 is CASSIGTSGHSYEQYF. CDR3 in DNA: TGTGCCAGCAGCATCGGGACTAGCGGACACTCCTACGAGCAGTACTTC.

This chain joins TRBV30 and TRBJ2-5, with D possibly TRBD2 on 5 matching bases. The J call is uncertain, as TRBJ2-7 better fits the DNA end. CDR1 is GTSNPN and CDR2 is SVGIG in the germline V gene (reference sequence). There are 11 residues in the CDR3. Here the CDR3 DNA reads TGTGCCTGGGGCCGGGGCTACGAGCAGTACTTC. It is translated as CAWGRGYEQYF.

This clone has just one count. Other DNA variants within this sample encode the same CDR3. The chain combines TRBV15 with TRBJ1-5; D call uncertain. The germline V gene encodes CDR1 LNHNV and CDR2 YYDKDF (reference sequence). This CDR3 has 15 residues. V lost 6 bases and J lost 2, with 14 bases in between. CDR3 sequence (DNA): TGTGCCACCAGTCGAGCCGGGTTGGGCAATCAGCCCCAGCATTTT. It specifies CATSRAGLGNQPQHF.

The genes are TRBV7-9 and TRBJ1-5, with 7 bases identical to TRBD1. V shed 5 bases, J shed 7 bases, and the junction held 8 bases outside the gene matches. Germline V gives CDR1 SEHNR, CDR2 FQNEAQ (reference sequence). The CDR3 contains 14 residues. The CDR3 region has the DNA TGTGCCAGCAGCCAGGGGGGGCTAGGGCAGCCCCAGCATTTT. It codes for CASSQGGLGQPQHF.

The chain is built from TRBV7-9 and TRBJ1-6; the D is unclear. The V gene lost 5 bases and the J gene lost 7 bases, with 9 bases spanning the gap. The CDR3 totals 13 residues. Per the germline V gene, CDR1 is SEHNR and CDR2 is FQNEAQ (reference sequence). The CDR3 coding sequence is TGTGCCAGCAGCGGGGTTGGAAATTCACCCCTCCACTTT. Its protein is CASSGVGNSPLHF.

The chain uses TRBV30 and TRBJ2-5, with 7 bases aligning to TRBD1. This CDR3 is built from 16 residues. Germline loops: CDR1 GTSNPN, CDR2 SVGIG (reference sequence). Trimming removed 2 bases from V and 5 bases from J; junction bases left unmatched: 14. CDR3 in amino acids: CAWSPNRGNIRETQYF. In DNA form, the CDR3 reads TGTGCCTGGAGTCCTAACAGGGGAAATATTCGGGAGACCCAGTACTTC.

V is TRBV5-4 and J is TRBJ2-7; either TRBD1 or TRBD2 may fit D (6 bases each). The germline V gene has CDR1 SGHNT and CDR2 YYREEE (reference sequence). Trimming removed 3 bases from V and 6 bases from J, with 19 bases in between. CDR3 length equals 15 residues. The CDR3 protein is CASSWTGGRRVEQYF. As DNA, the CDR3 is TGTGCCAGCAGCTGGACCGGGGGCCGGCGGGTCGAGCAGTACTTC.

V usage is TRBV7-2 and J usage is TRBJ2-3; tentatively, D is TRBD2 (6 bases). Trimming left V 7 bases short and J 4 bases short, with 12 bases between. CDR3 length: 13 residues. Germline V gene sequence: CDR1 SGHTA, CDR2 FQGNSA. The CDR3 loop reads CASTSGVADTQYF. DNA of the CDR3: TGTGCCAGCACTTCGGGGGTGGCAGATACGCAGTATTTT.

J is TRBJ2-3 and V is TRBV7-3, with 10 positions matching TRBD1. This CDR3 is built from 14 residues. V shed 6 bases and J 3 bases; nucleotides not matched to a gene: 3. CDR1 is SGHTA and CDR2 is FQGTGA in the germline V gene. This CDR3 is CASSGTGDTDTQYF. The CDR3, as DNA: TGTGCCAGCAGTGGGACAGGGGATACAGATACGCAGTATTTT.

The gene calls are TRBV6-6 and TRBJ1-2; D might be TRBD1 (6 bases). Germline CDR1 MNHNY, CDR2 SVGAGI (reference sequence). Trimming stripped 2 bases from V and 5 bases from J, with 12 bases between. CDR3 length equals 14 residues. The CDR3 spells CASSYQGTGYGYTF. The CDR3 nucleotides are TGTGCCAGCAGTTACCAGGGGACGGGATATGGCTACACCTTC.

This rearrangement joins TRBV15 to TRBJ1-1, with D uncertain. The CDR3 spans 15 residues. V lost 0 bases to trimming and J lost 5 bases, with 13 bases between them. The germline gives CDR1 LNHNV, CDR2 YYDKDF (reference sequence). The DNA of the CDR3 is TGTGCCACCAGCAGAGATCCTCGTGGTACGACTGAAGCTTTCTTT. It codes for CATSRDPRGTTEAFF.

The J gene is TRBJ2-7, the V gene TRBV29-1, with D perhaps matching TRBD2 (6 bases). Trimming took off 7 bases at V and 3 bases at J, with 25 bases between the two ends. CDR1 and CDR2 (germline): SQVTM, ANQGSEA. The CDR3 contains 16 residues. Here the CDR3 DNA reads TGCAGCGCTATGGGACGTTCGGTTGCGGGGCGCTACGAGCAGTACTTC. Its protein product is CSAMGRSVAGRYEQYF.